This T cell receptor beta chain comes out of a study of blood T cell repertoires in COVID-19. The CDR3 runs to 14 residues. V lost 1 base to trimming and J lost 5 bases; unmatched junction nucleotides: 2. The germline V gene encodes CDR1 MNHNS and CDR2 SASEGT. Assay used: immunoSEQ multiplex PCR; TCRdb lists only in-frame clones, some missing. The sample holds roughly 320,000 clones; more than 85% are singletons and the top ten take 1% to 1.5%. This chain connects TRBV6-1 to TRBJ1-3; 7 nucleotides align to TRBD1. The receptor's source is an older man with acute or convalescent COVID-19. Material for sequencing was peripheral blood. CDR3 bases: TGTGCCAGCAGTGAAGGGAGGGGGCGAAACACCATATATTTT. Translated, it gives CASSEGRGRNTIYF.